This passage covers 27 T cell receptor beta chains from one sample sequenced in a study of monozygotic twins with inflammatory bowel disease. TCRdb re-analyzed the 5' RACE reads; it lists each CDR3 protein once, without DNA. The listing contains some 200,000 distinct CDR3 sequences. Source material: blood. The receptors were gathered from a human donor with ulcerative colitis or Crohn's disease, or a healthy co-twin of an affected twin (not recorded which).

The chain couples TRBV5-1 to TRBJ1-1; TCRdb indicates TRBD1, and absent DNA this call remains unverified. The CDR3 covers 14 residues. The germline CDR1 and CDR2 sequences are SGHRS and YFSETQ. This CDR3 is CASSSSGGRTEAFF.

The CDR3 sequence: CAISESRQGKVSTDTQYF. This chain uses TRBV10-3 with TRBJ2-3; the TRBD1 assignment by TCRdb is unverifiable without DNA. The CDR3 totals 18 residues. The germline V gene has CDR1 ENHRY and CDR2 SYGVKD.

The chain recombines TRBV13 with TRBJ1-2; TCRdb designates TRBD1, a call that cannot be tested without DNA. Germline CDR1 is PRHDT and CDR2 is FYEKMQ (reference sequence). The CDR3 has 14 amino acids. The CDR3 spells CASGKEDSNYGYTF.

The chain has TRBV12-3 or TRBV12-4 and TRBJ2-1; with no DNA, the TCRdb D assignment of TRBD1 cannot be verified. The CDR3 spans 14 residues. CDR3 amino acids: CASTPRGGVDEQFF.

V and J are TRBV12-3 or TRBV12-4 and TRBJ2-3. The CDR3 has 15 residues. CDR3 amino acids: CASSSSGDPTDTQYF.

The rearrangement uses TRBV20-1 and TRBJ1-6; checking the TCRdb D call of TRBD1 is not possible without DNA. The CDR3 length is 12 residues. Germline V lookup: CDR1 DFQATT, CDR2 SNEGSKA (reference sequence). This CDR3 reads CSAGQGSSPLHF.

The genes are TRBV7-3 and TRBJ2-5; TCRdb picks TRBD1, but there is no DNA to check that call. The CDR3 consists of 15 residues. Germline V gives CDR1 SGHTA, CDR2 FQGTGA. CDR3 residues: CASSLTPGHGETQYF. Full variable domain (rest looked up from reference TRBV7-3 and TRBJ2-5): GAGVSQTPSNKVTEKGKYVELRCDPISGHTALYWYRQSLGQGPEFLIYFQGTGAADDSGLPNDRFFAVRPEGSVSTLKIQRTERGDSAVYLCASSLTPGHGETQYFGPGTRLLVL.

The V gene is TRBV7-6, the J gene TRBJ2-3; TCRdb reports TRBD2, a call that lacks DNA to check it against. The CDR3 is made up of 17 amino acids. Germline loops: CDR1 SGHVS, CDR2 FNYEAQ. The CDR3 loop reads CASSPRASGVRADTQYF.

The V call is TRBV6-1, the J call TRBJ1-5; TCRdb's D call, TRBD1, is unchecked because there is no DNA. The CDR3 contains 16 residues. CDR1 and CDR2 (germline): MNHNS, SASEGT. The CDR3 is CASIGHNRGRSQPQHF.

This rearrangement joins TRBV9 to TRBJ1-1. The CDR3 totals 18 residues. The germline gives CDR1 SGDLS, CDR2 YYNGEE. The chain's CDR3 is CASSRKGGIEFGGAEAFF.

The J gene is TRBJ2-1, the V gene TRBV6-2 or TRBV6-3; TCRdb gives TRBD1 as the D gene, but with no DNA this cannot be confirmed. CDR1 is MNHEY and CDR2 is SVGEGT in the germline V gene. This CDR3 is built from 13 residues. This CDR3 reads CASSLPGGGEQFF.

J is TRBJ1-1 and V is TRBV5-1; TCRdb lists TRBD1, though no DNA is available to test this call. Germline V gene data show CDR1 as SGHRS and CDR2 as YFSETQ. There are 14 residues in the CDR3. CDR3 loop: CASSRSGGETEAFF.

This chain joins TRBV18 and TRBJ1-3; TCRdb's D call of TRBD1 is untestable without DNA. In germline, CDR1 is KGHSH, CDR2 LQKENI. This CDR3 is built from 15 residues. The CDR3 sequence: CASSPLSTSGNTIYF.

This chain links TRBV6-1 with TRBJ1-4. CDR1 is MNHNS, CDR2 SASEGT, per germline. This CDR3 comprises 14 residues. CDR3 loop: CASSFGRRNEKLFF.

The rearrangement links TRBV20-1 to TRBJ1-1; checking the TCRdb D call of TRBD1 is not possible without DNA. The CDR3 has 14 residues. In germline, CDR1 is DFQATT, CDR2 SNEGSKA (reference sequence). This CDR3 reads CSAVPGGRETEAFF.

This chain links TRBV7-3 with TRBJ2-1; TCRdb calls TRBD1, which cannot be checked without DNA. The germline V gene encodes CDR1 SGHTA and CDR2 FQGTGA. This CDR3 contains 19 residues. The CDR3 is CASSPGGSTYVPGNNEQFF.

The CDR3 protein is CASSLSGVLNTEAFF. The chain couples TRBV5-1 to TRBJ1-1; the D call from TCRdb, TRBD1, cannot be confirmed without DNA. This CDR3 is built from 15 residues. The germline CDR1 and CDR2 sequences are SGHRS and YFSETQ. Full variable domain (remainder filled in from reference TRBV5-1 and TRBJ1-1): KAGVTQTPRYLIKTRGQQVTLSCSPISGHRSVSWYQQTPGQGLQFLFEYFSETQRNKGNFPGRFSGRQFSNSRSEMNVSTLELGDSALYLCASSLSGVLNTEAFFGQGTRLTVV.

This CDR3 reads CASSLNRAGPYNEQFF. The J gene is TRBJ2-1, the V gene TRBV7-9; checking the TCRdb D call of TRBD1 is not possible without DNA. The CDR3 contains 16 residues. Germline assignment: CDR1 SEHNR and CDR2 FQNEAQ (reference sequence).

The V and J genes are TRBV20-1 and TRBJ1-3. In germline, CDR1 is DFQATT, CDR2 SNEGSKA (reference sequence). The CDR3 is made up of 15 amino acids. The CDR3 loop is CSARDVATSGNTIYF.

The chain carries TRBV6-5 and TRBJ2-2; TCRdb proposes TRBD2, but this gene call is untestable without DNA. The CDR3 runs 16 residues. Germline CDR1 reads MNHEY; CDR2 reads SVGAGI. CDR3 sequence reads: CASSYGLAANTGELFF.

The chain recombines TRBV5-1 with TRBJ2-1; the TCRdb call, TRBD2, lacks DNA for checking. CDR3 length: 15 residues. Germline assignment: CDR1 SGHRS and CDR2 YFSETQ. CDR3 amino acids: CASKGGLAAYNEQFF.

V gene TRBV7-2 combines with J gene TRBJ2-7. Germline V CDR1 and CDR2: SGHTA, FQGNSA. CDR3 length equals 14 residues. CDR3: CASSLSGSQNEQYF. Complete variable domain (other parts from reference TRBV7-2 and TRBJ2-7): GAGVSQSPSNKVTEKGKDVELRCDPISGHTALYWYRQSLGQGLEFLIYFQGNSAPDKSGLPSDRFSAERTGGSVSTLTIQRTQQEDSAVYLCASSLSGSQNEQYFGPGTRLTVT.

The chain employs TRBV20-1 and TRBJ1-1; lacking DNA, the TRBD1 call made by TCRdb goes unchecked. This CDR3 contains 14 residues. Germline CDR1 is DFQATT and CDR2 is SNEGSKA (reference sequence). CDR3 protein: CSAREAGQNTEAFF.

The J gene is TRBJ2-7, the V gene TRBV7-9. This CDR3 comprises 17 residues. CDR1 is SEHNR, CDR2 FQNEAQ, per germline (reference sequence). The chain's CDR3 is CASSLGRGQTSSYEQYF. Full variable domain (rest looked up from reference TRBV7-9 and TRBJ2-7): DTGVSQNPRHKITKRGQNVTFRCDPISEHNRLYWYRQTLGQGPEFLTYFQNEAQLEKSRLLSDRFSAERPKGSFSTLEIQRTEQGDSAMYLCASSLGRGQTSSYEQYFGPGTRLTVT.

CDR3 loop: CASSFYVPASGNTIYF. The chain is built from TRBV6-2 or TRBV6-3 and TRBJ1-3. Germline V gene sequence: CDR1 MNHEY, CDR2 SVGEGT. This CDR3 has 16 amino acids.

The chain employs TRBV12-3 or TRBV12-4 and TRBJ2-4; TCRdb selects TRBD1, and the lack of DNA leaves this call unchecked. This CDR3 comprises 18 residues. CDR3: CASTTLDQGTLAKNIQYF.

The J gene is TRBJ2-7, the V gene TRBV6-2 or TRBV6-3; the D call of TRBD2 rests on TCRdb alone, since no DNA is present to check it. Germline assignment: CDR1 MNHEY and CDR2 SVGEGT. CDR3 length: 16 amino acids. The CDR3 region is CASSYFGTGRVPVQYF.